The next 32 T cell receptor beta chains were all read from a single sample in a study of T-cell reconstitution after alpha-beta-depleted transplantation in children. The library targeted TCRbeta and was prepared with unique molecular identifiers. One entry per CDR3 protein results from TCRdb running MiXCR on the PCR reads. The sample includes fewer than 700,000 distinct CDR3 sequences, 10% to 15% of them seen just once. The starting material was PBMCs, mostly from graft donor cells, obtained 360 days after TCRalphabeta/CD19-depleted stem cell transplant. The receptors stem from a male patient younger than 18 who had a stem cell transplant for acute myeloid leukemia, so the T cells may come from the graft donor.

The chain recombines TRBV19 with TRBJ2-7; D is possibly TRBD2 (5 bases). The germline gives CDR1 LNHDA, CDR2 SQIVND (reference sequence). Trimming took off 6 bases at V and 2 bases at J, with 8 bases between the two ends. This CDR3 is built from 12 residues. CDR3 region: CASRSGPYEQYF. In DNA form, the CDR3 reads TGTGCCAGTAGAAGCGGACCCTACGAGCAGTACTTC.

This clonotype occurred a few times. J is TRBJ2-5 and V is TRBV7-2, with 7 positions matching TRBD2. This CDR3 region has 15 residues. The trim removed 2 bases at V and 5 bases at J, leaving 8 bases unmatched. Looked up from germline, CDR1 is SGHTA and CDR2 is FQGNSA. This chain's CDR3 is CASSLLSGVGETQYF. As DNA, the CDR3 is TGTGCCAGCAGCTTACTCAGCGGGGTAGGGGAGACCCAGTACTTC.

This clonotype was detected many times. The chain has TRBV7-8 and TRBJ2-7; tentatively, D is TRBD1 (6 bases). This CDR3 has 13 amino acids. The germline V and J ends were trimmed by 4 bases and 1 base, with 8 bases remaining between them. Germline V CDR1 and CDR2: SGHVS, FQNEAQ. The CDR3 DNA sequence: TGTGCCAGCAGCTCGGACAGTTCCTACGAGCAGTACTTC. The encoded protein is CASSSDSSYEQYF.

This clonotype was counted ten times or more. The DNA for the CDR3 is TGTGCCAGCAGCTTAGCCAGGGAGAGCAATCAGCCCCAGCATTTT. It is translated as CASSLARESNQPQHF. The J gene is TRBJ1-5, the V gene TRBV7-2; a weak D match, TRBD1 (5 bases). The germline gives CDR1 SGHTA, CDR2 FQGNSA. The length of the CDR3 is 15 residues. With 0 bases removed from V and 1 base from J, the gap between germline ends came to 7 bases.

This clonotype has just a few counts. The chain is built from TRBV18 and TRBJ2-7, with 7 bases fitting TRBD2. The CDR3 extends over 15 amino acids. Germline CDR1 is KGHSH and CDR2 is LQKENI. Unmatched junction bases numbered 7, after V lost 2 bases and J lost 3 bases. CDR3 coding DNA: TGTGCCAGCTCACCATCCAGCGGGAATATCTACGAGCAGTACTTC. Protein: CASSPSSGNIYEQYF.

V gene TRBV20-1 combines with J gene TRBJ2-4, with D perhaps matching TRBD2 (6 bases). Germline loops: CDR1 DFQATT, CDR2 SNEGSKA (reference sequence). Between the trimmed V and J ends, which lost 1 base and 0 bases, there was a span of 13 bases. The CDR3 loop spans 16 amino acids. CDR3 sequence reads: CSARGGLTLAKNIQYF. The CDR3 DNA follows: TGCAGTGCTAGAGGGGGACTTACTCTAGCCAAAAACATTCAGTACTTC.

This clonotype has just a few counts. The V call is TRBV29-1, the J call TRBJ2-2; tentative D call: TRBD1 (5 bases). The CDR3 runs to 13 residues. V lost 8 bases and J lost 8, with 18 bases in between. Germline lookup yields CDR1 SQVTM and CDR2 ANQGSEA. This chain's CDR3 is CSMRTWGRGELFF. In DNA form, the CDR3 reads TGCAGCATGAGGACATGGGGTAGGGGGGAGCTGTTTTTT.

This clonotype was seen just once. The CDR3, as DNA: TGTGCCAGCAGCCCGGTCTGGGATGTCACAGATACGCAGTATTTT. Translating it yields CASSPVWDVTDTQYF. The chain uses TRBV7-9 and TRBJ2-3; D not resolved. This CDR3 comprises 15 residues. V was shortened by 5 bases and J by 2 bases, with 14 bases between the two germline ends. Germline CDR1 and CDR2: SEHNR and FQNEAQ (reference sequence).

This clonotype was picked up a small number of times. The chain couples TRBV29-1 to TRBJ2-7; D is unclear. The germline V gene has CDR1 SQVTM and CDR2 ANQGSEA. Trimming took off 5 bases at V and 2 bases at J, with 13 bases between the two ends. The CDR3 consists of 13 residues. DNA of the CDR3: TGCAGCGTTAGGGAACCTAAAGCCTACGAGCAGTACTTC. This gives the protein CSVREPKAYEQYF.

The CDR3 spells CASSLAGGQALPFYEQYF. CDR3 sequence (DNA): TGCGCCAGCAGCTTGGCCGGTGGGCAGGCCCTCCCCTTCTACGAGCAGTACTTC. The rearrangement joins TRBV5-1 to TRBJ2-7; no reliable D call. Germline-derived CDR1 and CDR2 are SGHRS and YFSETQ. V lost 0 bases and J 3 bases, leaving 22 bases between the germline ends. CDR3 length: 18 amino acids.

The CDR3, as DNA: TGTGCCAGCAGCGTAGAGGGACAGGGTGGCACGCAGTATTTT. Translating it yields CASSVEGQGGTQYF. The chain couples TRBV9 to TRBJ2-3; 9 bases align to TRBD1. The V and J ends lost 0 bases and 9 bases, in that order; junction bases with no gene match: 5. This CDR3 region has 14 residues. Germline-derived CDR1 and CDR2 are SGDLS and YYNGEE.

As for this clonotype: An end of the junction differs from the germline gene, which may be a read error. This rearrangement joins TRBV3-1 to TRBJ2-5; D gene unclear. The CDR3 is 13 amino acids. Germline V gene lookup returns CDR1 LGHDT and CDR2 YNNKEL (reference sequence). In DNA, the CDR3 is TGTGCCTGCAGCCAGCGCATCCAAGAGACCCAGTACTTC. Encoded protein: CACSQRIQETQYF.

This clonotype has just a few counts. V and J are TRBV4-3 and TRBJ2-7; 7 bases line up with TRBD1. The CDR3 runs to 14 residues. J lost 2 bases, V lost 4 bases, and 5 bases had no gene match. The germline V gene encodes CDR1 LGHNA and CDR2 YSLEER. In DNA, the CDR3 is TGCGCCAGCAGCCTGGGGACAGACACCTACGAGCAGTACTTC. Translated: CASSLGTDTYEQYF.

The chain has TRBV20-1 and TRBJ2-5, with 15 bases aligning to TRBD2. Germline V gene lookup returns CDR1 DFQATT and CDR2 SNEGSKA (reference sequence). V gave up 4 bases and J gave up 5 bases; unmatched junction bases: 2. This CDR3 has 14 amino acids. Here the CDR3 reads CSATGLAGGETQYF. Here the CDR3 DNA reads TGCAGTGCTACCGGACTAGCGGGGGGGGAGACCCAGTACTTC.

This clonotype has ten or more counts. The gene calls are TRBV24-1 and TRBJ2-5; possible D gene TRBD1, 6 bases. The V and J ends lost 7 bases and 4 bases respectively, with 9 bases between them. CDR3 length equals 12 residues. The germline gives CDR1 KGHDR, CDR2 SFDVKD. The CDR3 region has the DNA TGTGCCACCAGGGACAGCGGAGAGACCCAGTACTTC. Translated: CATRDSGETQYF.

There are a few counts of this clonotype. The chain couples TRBV27 to TRBJ2-5; no reliable D call. From germline, CDR1 is MNHEY and CDR2 SMNVEV (reference sequence). CDR3 length equals 13 residues. The V gene lost 0 bases and the J gene lost 3 bases, with 5 bases spanning the gap. The CDR3: CASSLSPKETQYF. Here the CDR3 DNA reads TGTGCCAGCAGTTTATCGCCGAAAGAGACCCAGTACTTC.

The chain recombines TRBV20-1 with TRBJ2-3; 8 bases agree with TRBD2. Germline CDR1 DFQATT, CDR2 SNEGSKA (reference sequence). Unmatched junction bases numbered 15, after V lost 5 bases and J lost 5 bases. The CDR3 has 16 amino acids. This CDR3 reads CSAQLKSGSRGDTQYF. CDR3 DNA: TGCAGTGCTCAATTAAAAAGCGGGAGTCGAGGAGATACGCAGTATTTT.

The chain combines TRBV29-1 with TRBJ2-1, with a weak D call TRBD1 (6 bases). V lost 7 bases to trimming and J lost 9 bases, with 13 bases between them. Germline V gene sequence: CDR1 SQVTM, CDR2 ANQGSEA. The CDR3 extends over 11 amino acids. The CDR3 sequence is CSATGSGEQFF. The CDR3 nucleotides are TGCAGCGCTACAGGGTCGGGTGAGCAGTTCTTC.

This clonotype was seen only a few times. J is TRBJ1-5 and V is TRBV28; possibly TRBD1 for D (5 bases). V was shortened by 4 bases and J by 9 bases, with 16 bases between the two germline ends. Looked up from germline, CDR1 is MDHEN and CDR2 is SYDVKM. The CDR3 runs to 14 residues. CDR3 region: CASSSEGSGRPQHF. In nucleotides, the CDR3 is TGTGCCAGCAGTTCCGAAGGATCGGGGCGGCCCCAGCATTTT.

This clonotype has at least ten counts. V gene TRBV12-3 or TRBV12-4 combines with J gene TRBJ2-1; D gene ambiguous. The CDR3 runs 15 residues. V was clipped by 2 bases and J by 6 bases, with 14 bases between them. The DNA for the CDR3 is TGTGCCAGCAGTTTAACGCCGGGTATCCCCAATGAGCAGTTCTTC. As protein: CASSLTPGIPNEQFF.

J is TRBJ2-1 and V is TRBV28; TRBD2 is a possible D gene (5 bases). The germline gives CDR1 MDHEN, CDR2 SYDVKM. CDR3 length: 15 amino acids. The V gene lost 3 bases and the J gene lost 10 bases, with 19 bases spanning the gap. CDR3 nucleotides: TGTGCCAGCAGTTTGGTCGGGATGACCAAGGTAGAGCAGTTCTTC. Translation gives CASSLVGMTKVEQFF.

The V and J genes are TRBV18 and TRBJ2-3; D might be TRBD2 (6 bases). Trimming pared 2 bases from V and 6 bases from J, leaving 9 bases between. Germline-derived CDR1 and CDR2 are KGHSH and LQKENI. The CDR3 sequence is 13 residues long. The CDR3 loop reads CASSPAGPDTQYF. CDR3 bases: TGTGCCAGCTCACCAGCGGGACCCGATACGCAGTATTTT.

In its sample, this clonotype was seen a few times. J is TRBJ1-2 and V is TRBV25-1; D remains ambiguous. The CDR3 is 13 amino acids. Trimming cost V 5 bases and J 0 bases, with 7 bases left between them. CDR1 and CDR2 from the germline V gene are MGHDK and SYGVNS. The CDR3 DNA is TGTGCCAGCAGTCTGTCTTCTAACTATGGCTACACCTTC. Translation: CASSLSSNYGYTF.

The chain joins TRBV20-1 to TRBJ2-3, with D perhaps matching TRBD2 (7 bases). In germline, CDR1 is DFQATT, CDR2 SNEGSKA (reference sequence). This CDR3 is built from 19 residues. With 3 bases removed from V and 5 bases from J, the gap between germline ends came to 30 bases. The CDR3 reads CSASTPEGGRAARLDTQYF. DNA of the CDR3: TGCAGTGCTAGCACCCCCGAGGGGGGGCGGGCGGCCCGGCTAGATACGCAGTATTTT.

Only a few counts were recorded for this clonotype. The CDR3 loop reads CASSLDLVGQFF. The CDR3 DNA reads as TGCGCCAGCAGCTTGGACCTCGTAGGGCAGTTCTTC. This chain uses TRBV5-1 with TRBJ2-1, with D unclear. The CDR3 extends over 12 amino acids. The germline V gene encodes CDR1 SGHRS and CDR2 YFSETQ. The V end lost 0 bases, the J end lost 12 bases, and 10 bases lay between the germline ends. The variable domain in full, with the rest retrieved from reference TRBV5-1 and TRBJ2-1, is KAGVTQTPRYLIKTRGQQVTLSCSPISGHRSVSWYQQTPGQGLQFLFEYFSETQRNKGNFPGRFSGRQFSNSRSEMNVSTLELGDSALYLCASSLDLVGQFFGPGTRLTVL.

The chain couples TRBV10-3 to TRBJ2-6, with a weak D call TRBD2 (5 bases). Germline-derived CDR1 and CDR2 are ENHRY and SYGVKD. The ends were cut back, 5 bases at V and 0 bases at J, with 11 bases in the middle. CDR3 size: 16 residues. The CDR3 region is CAISSVRDSGANVLTF. The CDR3 DNA follows: TGTGCCATCAGTTCAGTCCGGGACTCTGGGGCCAACGTCCTGACTTTC.

The rearrangement links TRBV10-3 to TRBJ1-1; a possible D gene is TRBD1 (5 bases). V was clipped by 2 bases and J by 7 bases, with 11 bases between them. The V gene's germline CDR1 is ENHRY and CDR2 SYGVKD. CDR3 length: 13 residues. The CDR3 sequence is CAISEEGPHEAFF. The CDR3 bases are TGTGCCATCAGTGAGGAGGGACCGCATGAAGCTTTCTTT.

This clonotype was seen a few times. The CDR3 protein is CASSGTPASYEQYF. The CDR3 DNA is TGTGCCAGCAGTGGCACCCCTGCCTCCTACGAGCAGTACTTC. The V gene is TRBV6-2 or TRBV6-3, the J gene TRBJ2-7; D unresolved. This CDR3 is 14 amino acids long. Trimming took 5 bases from V and 0 from J, leaving 11 bases between them. Germline CDR1 is MNHEY and CDR2 is SVGEGT.

This clonotype was recorded at least ten times. V and J are TRBV29-1 and TRBJ2-1; no clear D gene. Looked up from germline, CDR1 is SQVTM and CDR2 is ANQGSEA. V was pared by 2 bases and J by 7 bases, with 12 bases between. The CDR3 spans 13 residues. In nucleotides, the CDR3 is TGCAGCGTTGAAAAGCGTCTAGTGAATGAGCAGTTCTTC. Residues: CSVEKRLVNEQFF.

This chain uses TRBV7-2 with TRBJ2-3, with TRBD2 matching over 11 bases. V lost 1 base, J lost 4 bases, and 4 bases stayed unmatched. This CDR3 is built from 16 residues. CDR1 is SGHTA and CDR2 is FQGNSA in the germline V gene. The CDR3 region has the DNA TGTGCCAGCAGCTTAGTCGGACTAGCGGGCGCAGATACGCAGTATTTT. This codes for CASSLVGLAGADTQYF.

At least ten counts were recorded for this clonotype. The chain employs TRBV4-3 and TRBJ2-1; D gene unclear. CDR3 length equals 15 residues. V lost 0 bases, J lost 4 bases, and 10 bases lay in between. The germline CDR1 and CDR2 sequences are LGHNA and YSLEER. This CDR3 is CASSQDARLYNEQFF. The CDR3 DNA reads as TGCGCCAGCAGCCAAGATGCTAGATTGTACAATGAGCAGTTCTTC.

The chain has TRBV3-1 and TRBJ2-3, with 10 bases aligning to TRBD2. After removal of 4 bases from V and 3 bases from J, the junction contained 7 bases not matched to a gene. Per the germline V gene, CDR1 is LGHDT and CDR2 is YNNKEL (reference sequence). The CDR3 totals 16 residues. CDR3 in DNA: TGTGCCAGCAGCCTCACTAGCGGGAAACGGACAGATACGCAGTATTTT. Translated, it gives CASSLTSGKRTDTQYF.